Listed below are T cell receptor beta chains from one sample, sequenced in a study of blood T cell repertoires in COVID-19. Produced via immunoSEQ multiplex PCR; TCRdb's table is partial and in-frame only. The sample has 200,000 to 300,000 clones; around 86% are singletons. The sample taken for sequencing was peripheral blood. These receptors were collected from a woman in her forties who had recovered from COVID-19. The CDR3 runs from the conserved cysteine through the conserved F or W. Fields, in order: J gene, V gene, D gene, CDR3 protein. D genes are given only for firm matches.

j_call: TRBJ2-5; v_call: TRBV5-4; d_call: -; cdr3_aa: CASSLATGPVAQYF
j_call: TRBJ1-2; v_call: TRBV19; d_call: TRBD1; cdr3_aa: CASSMSLGQTYGYTF
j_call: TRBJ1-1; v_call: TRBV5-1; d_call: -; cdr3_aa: CASSLLAGLEAFF
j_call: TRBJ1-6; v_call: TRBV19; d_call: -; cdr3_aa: CASRALSDSRNSPLHF
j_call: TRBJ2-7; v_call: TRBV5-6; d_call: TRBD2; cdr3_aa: CASSPGLEFIEQYF
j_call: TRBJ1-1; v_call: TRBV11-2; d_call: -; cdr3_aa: CASSSPRWQAVTEAFF
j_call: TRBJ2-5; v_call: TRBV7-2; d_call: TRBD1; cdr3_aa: CASSLATGDETQYF
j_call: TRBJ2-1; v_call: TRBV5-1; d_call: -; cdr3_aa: CASTREPGYNEQFF
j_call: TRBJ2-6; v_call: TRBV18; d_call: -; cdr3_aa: CASSPVTGANVLTF
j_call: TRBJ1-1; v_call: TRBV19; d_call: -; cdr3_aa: CASNLLYMNTEAFF
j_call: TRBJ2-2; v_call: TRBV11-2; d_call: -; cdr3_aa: CASSLDLGPGELFF
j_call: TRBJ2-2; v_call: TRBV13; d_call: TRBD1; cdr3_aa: CASSFTTGIFYTGELFF
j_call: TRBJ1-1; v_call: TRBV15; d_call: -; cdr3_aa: CATALSRADTEAFF
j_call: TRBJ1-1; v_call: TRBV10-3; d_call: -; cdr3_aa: CAIGGPEAFF
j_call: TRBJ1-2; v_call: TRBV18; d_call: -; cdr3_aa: CASSHGEGTYGYTF
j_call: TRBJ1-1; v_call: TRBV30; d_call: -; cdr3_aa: CAWSGEQVPTEAFF
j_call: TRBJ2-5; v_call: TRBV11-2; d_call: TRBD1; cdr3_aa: CASSFSPRGRETQYF
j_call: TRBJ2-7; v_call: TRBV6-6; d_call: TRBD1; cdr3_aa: CASSYSYRGAEQYF
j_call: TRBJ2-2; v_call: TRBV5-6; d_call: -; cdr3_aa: CASSLDYRLAGELFF
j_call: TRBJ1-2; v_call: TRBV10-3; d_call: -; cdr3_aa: CAISEGGTRGYTF
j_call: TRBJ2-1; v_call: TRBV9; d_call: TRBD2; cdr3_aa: CASSVEGTSADEQFF
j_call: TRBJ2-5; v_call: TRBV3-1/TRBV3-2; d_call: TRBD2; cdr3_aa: CASSQGGGARETQYF
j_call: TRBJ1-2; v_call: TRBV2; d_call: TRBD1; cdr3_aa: CASSVMRDRASGYTF
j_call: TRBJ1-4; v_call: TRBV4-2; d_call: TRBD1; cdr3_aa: CASSQDPHGDRDEKLFF
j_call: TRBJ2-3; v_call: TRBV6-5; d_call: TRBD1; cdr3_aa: CASRGTGGPNTQYF
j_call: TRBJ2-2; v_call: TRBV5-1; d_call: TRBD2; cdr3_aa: CASSFGGGAFGELFF
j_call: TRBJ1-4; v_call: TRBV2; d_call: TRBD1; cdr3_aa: CASRRTGQDEKLFF
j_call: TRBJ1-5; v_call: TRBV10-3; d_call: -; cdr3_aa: CAIGPGVGNQPQHF
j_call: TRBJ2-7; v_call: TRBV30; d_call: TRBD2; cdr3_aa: CAWGGRGYEQYF
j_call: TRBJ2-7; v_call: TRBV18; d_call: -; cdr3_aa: CASSRSPGQSYEQYF
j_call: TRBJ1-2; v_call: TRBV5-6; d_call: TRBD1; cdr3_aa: CASTGQLYGYTF
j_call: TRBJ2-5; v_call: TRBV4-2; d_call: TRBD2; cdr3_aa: CASSQEVRLAGGQRQETQYF
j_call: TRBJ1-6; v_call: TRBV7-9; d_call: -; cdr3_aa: CASSLVPRGYNSPLHF
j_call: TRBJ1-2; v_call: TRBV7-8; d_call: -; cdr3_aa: CASSEDSRYGYTF
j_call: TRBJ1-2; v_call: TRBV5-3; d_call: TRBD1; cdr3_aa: CARSLFRDRAKFGGYTF
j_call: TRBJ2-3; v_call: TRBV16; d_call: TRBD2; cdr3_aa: CASTGDPRLAGGRRADTQYF
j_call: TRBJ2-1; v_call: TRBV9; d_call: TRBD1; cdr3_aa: CASSVVGTGGRNEQFF
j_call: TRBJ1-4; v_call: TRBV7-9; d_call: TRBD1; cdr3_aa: CASSLGTGNEKLFF
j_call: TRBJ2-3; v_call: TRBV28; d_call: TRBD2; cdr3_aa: CASGTSGGETDTQYF
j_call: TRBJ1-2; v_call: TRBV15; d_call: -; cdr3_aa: CATSRGTANYGYTF
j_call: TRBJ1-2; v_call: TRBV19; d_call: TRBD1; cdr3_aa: CASNSDRANHPTYGYTF
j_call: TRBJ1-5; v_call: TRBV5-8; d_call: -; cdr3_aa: CASSSGNQPQHF
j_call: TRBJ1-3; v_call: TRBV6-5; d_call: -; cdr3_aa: CASSYSGGPGNTIYF
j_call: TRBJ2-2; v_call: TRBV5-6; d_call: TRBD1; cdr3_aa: CASSWTGVYDNTGELFF
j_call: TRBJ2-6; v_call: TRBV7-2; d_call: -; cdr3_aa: CASSSRTGGANVLTF
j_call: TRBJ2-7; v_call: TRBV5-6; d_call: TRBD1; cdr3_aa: CASSLGTGGEQYF
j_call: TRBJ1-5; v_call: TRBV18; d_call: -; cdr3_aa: CASSPLGGRQPQHF
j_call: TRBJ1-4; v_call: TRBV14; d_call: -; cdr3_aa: CASSQEQGWNEKLFF
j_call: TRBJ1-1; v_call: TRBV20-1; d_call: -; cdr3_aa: CSAREGFRAFF
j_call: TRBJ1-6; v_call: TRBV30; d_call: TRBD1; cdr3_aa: CAWTGQGNSPLHF
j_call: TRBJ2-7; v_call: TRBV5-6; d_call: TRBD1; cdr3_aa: CASSLEGQGPYEQYF